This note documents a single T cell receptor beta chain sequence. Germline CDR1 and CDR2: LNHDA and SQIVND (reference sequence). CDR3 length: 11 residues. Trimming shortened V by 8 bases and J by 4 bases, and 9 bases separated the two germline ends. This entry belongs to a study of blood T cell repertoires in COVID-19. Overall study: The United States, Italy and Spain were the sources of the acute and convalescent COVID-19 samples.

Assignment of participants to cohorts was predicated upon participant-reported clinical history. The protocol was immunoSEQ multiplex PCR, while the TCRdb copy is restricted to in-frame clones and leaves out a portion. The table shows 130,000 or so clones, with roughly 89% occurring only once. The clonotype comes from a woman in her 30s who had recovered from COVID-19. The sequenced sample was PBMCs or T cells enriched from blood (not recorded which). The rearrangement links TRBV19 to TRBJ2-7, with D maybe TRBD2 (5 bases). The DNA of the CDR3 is TGTGCCAGTGGACGGGGATACGAGCAGTACTTC. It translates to CASGRGYEQYF.